The 6 T cell receptor beta chains given below trace back to one sample, sequenced in a study of T-cell memory formation after mild COVID-19. Via MiXCR, TCRdb re-called the 5' RACE reads, giving one row per CDR3 protein. The sample has approximately 580,000 distinct CDR3 sequences, around 20% seen once. The source material was PBMCs or a T cell subset sorted from them (not recorded which). All receptors derive from an adult woman who had mild COVID-19 (a few samples of this study predate the infection). Cell type and time point are not known.

This clonotype was seen a handful of times. The chain has TRBV29-1 and TRBJ1-1; D might be TRBD1 (6 bases). CDR1 and CDR2 (germline): SQVTM, ANQGSEA. The CDR3 length is 13 residues. Trimming stripped 5 bases from V and 4 bases from J, with 14 bases between. The CDR3 sequence: CSVKTGLGTEAFF. CDR3 DNA sequence: TGCAGCGTTAAAACAGGGTTGGGCACTGAAGCTTTCTTT.

This chain links TRBV9 with TRBJ2-2; the D gene is possibly TRBD2 (5 bases). CDR3 length equals 15 residues. V dropped 4 bases and J dropped 6 bases, with 16 bases sitting between them. CDR1 and CDR2 from the germline V gene are SGDLS and YYNGEE. The CDR3, as DNA: TGTGCCAGCAGCCTCGAGGGCCCGCAGGCCGGGGAGCTGTTTTTT. Protein sequence: CASSLEGPQAGELFF.

This chain connects TRBV19 to TRBJ2-2; 11 positions match TRBD1. Germline CDR1 LNHDA, CDR2 SQIVND (reference sequence). There are 15 residues in the CDR3. J gave up 9 bases and V 5 bases, and 8 bases lay outside the gene matches. The CDR3 DNA follows: TGTGCCAGTAGTTCCCCGGACAGGGGGCCCCGGGAGCTGTTTTTT. This gives the protein CASSSPDRGPRELFF.

This chain links TRBV7-3 with TRBJ2-1; D may be TRBD1 (5 bases). The V and J ends lost 4 bases and 0 bases respectively, with 16 bases between them. Germline lookup yields CDR1 SGHTA and CDR2 FQGTGA. This CDR3 contains 17 residues. In nucleotides, the CDR3 is TGTGCCAGCAGCTCGAACCAGGGCCTCCTCTCCTACAATGAGCAGTTCTTC. Amino acid sequence: CASSSNQGLLSYNEQFF. Together with reference TRBV7-3 and TRBJ2-1, the CDR3 gives the full variable domain: GAGVSQTPSNKVTEKGKYVELRCDPISGHTALYWYRQSLGQGPEFLIYFQGTGAADDSGLPNDRFFAVRPEGSVSTLKIQRTERGDSAVYLCASSSNQGLLSYNEQFFGPGTRLTVL.

The chain has TRBV20-1 and TRBJ2-6; 8 nucleotides agree with TRBD1. Germline CDR1 reads DFQATT; CDR2 reads SNEGSKA (reference sequence). This CDR3 has 15 residues. The V segment lost 5 bases and the J segment 3 bases; nucleotides outside the gene matches: 6. The CDR3 DNA reads as TGCAGTGCTGCCCGACAGGGGAGTGGGGCCAACGTCCTGACTTTC. Translation: CSAARQGSGANVLTF.

To note about this clonotype: Mismatch with germline at one junction end may stem from a read error. The genes are TRBV2 and TRBJ2-7, with D possibly being TRBD2 (6 bases). The V gene's germline CDR1 is SNHLY and CDR2 FYNNEI. The CDR3 has 15 amino acids. DNA of the CDR3: TGTGCCAGCAGTCAAGCCCGGGACTTCCTCTACGAGCAGTACTTC. Its translation is CASSQARDFLYEQYF.